The sequence of this TCR beta chain was determined in a study of cytomegalovirus exposure and HLA in healthy donors. Overall study: Per a later analysis, the 666 first-cohort and 110 or so validation repertoires shared one platform.

The CDR3 consists of 16 residues. The germline CDR1 and CDR2 sequences are SGHRS and YFSETQ. Trimming cost V 4 bases and J 2 bases; bases outside gene matches: 9. It was the approximately 130-subject validation cohort, separate from the approximately 700-subject first cohort, to which the donors belonged. Using immunoSEQ multiplex PCR, the repertoire was profiled, and TCRdb retains in-frame clones only, with some absent. This table has under 200,000 clones, roughly 95% appearing once. This clone was seen once. The TCR originated in a woman between 18 and 30 years old in good health and CMV-seronegative. The chain employs TRBV5-1 and TRBJ2-5; 9 bases agree with TRBD1. Specimen: PBMCs. CDR3 DNA: TGCGCCAGCAGCCCTAGGACAGGGGCCCTACAAGAGACCCAGTACTTC. Translated: CASSPRTGALQETQYF.